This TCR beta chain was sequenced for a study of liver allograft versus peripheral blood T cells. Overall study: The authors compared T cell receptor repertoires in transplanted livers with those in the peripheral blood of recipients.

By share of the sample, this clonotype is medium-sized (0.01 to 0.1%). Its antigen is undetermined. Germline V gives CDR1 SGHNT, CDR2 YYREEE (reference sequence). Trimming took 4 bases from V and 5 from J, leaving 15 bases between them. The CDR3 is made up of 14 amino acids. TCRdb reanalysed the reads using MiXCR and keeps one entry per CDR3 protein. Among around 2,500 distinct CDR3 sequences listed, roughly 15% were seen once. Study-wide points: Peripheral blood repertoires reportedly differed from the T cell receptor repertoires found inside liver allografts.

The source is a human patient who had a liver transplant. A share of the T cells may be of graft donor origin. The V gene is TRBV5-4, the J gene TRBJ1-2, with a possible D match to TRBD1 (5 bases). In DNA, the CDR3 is TGTGCCAGCAGCAACCCGGGACTGCCGTATGGCTACACCTTC. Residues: CASSNPGLPYGYTF.